This TCR beta chain was recovered during a study of T cells in Graves' hyperthyroidism and ophthalmopathy. Overall study results and limits: The model made its ophthalmopathy prediction, and onset followed a median 6.5 months later.

Amplification targeted TCR beta CDR3 regions from RNA transcripts. The study used the HTBI primer set for a first-round RT-PCR of the TCR CDR3. One entry per CDR3 protein results from TCRdb running MiXCR on the multiplex PCR reads. In the table there are fewer than 300,000 distinct CDR3 sequences, less than 30% of which are singletons. This clonotype occurred many times. Its cognate antigen is unknown. This CDR3 comprises 13 residues. J lost 7 bases, V lost 9 bases, and 11 bases had no gene match. Germline CDR1 is WNHNN and CDR2 is SYGVQD (reference sequence). This receptor was obtained from a man aged 40-50 years with Graves' hyperthyroidism that later progressed to Graves' ophthalmopathy. The sample comprised blood. The chain employs TRBV10-1 and TRBJ1-1; 7 nucleotides match TRBD1. The CDR3 DNA follows: TGCGCCAGTACAGGAGGACAGGATGATGAAGCTTTCTTT. This translates into CASTGGQDDEAFF.